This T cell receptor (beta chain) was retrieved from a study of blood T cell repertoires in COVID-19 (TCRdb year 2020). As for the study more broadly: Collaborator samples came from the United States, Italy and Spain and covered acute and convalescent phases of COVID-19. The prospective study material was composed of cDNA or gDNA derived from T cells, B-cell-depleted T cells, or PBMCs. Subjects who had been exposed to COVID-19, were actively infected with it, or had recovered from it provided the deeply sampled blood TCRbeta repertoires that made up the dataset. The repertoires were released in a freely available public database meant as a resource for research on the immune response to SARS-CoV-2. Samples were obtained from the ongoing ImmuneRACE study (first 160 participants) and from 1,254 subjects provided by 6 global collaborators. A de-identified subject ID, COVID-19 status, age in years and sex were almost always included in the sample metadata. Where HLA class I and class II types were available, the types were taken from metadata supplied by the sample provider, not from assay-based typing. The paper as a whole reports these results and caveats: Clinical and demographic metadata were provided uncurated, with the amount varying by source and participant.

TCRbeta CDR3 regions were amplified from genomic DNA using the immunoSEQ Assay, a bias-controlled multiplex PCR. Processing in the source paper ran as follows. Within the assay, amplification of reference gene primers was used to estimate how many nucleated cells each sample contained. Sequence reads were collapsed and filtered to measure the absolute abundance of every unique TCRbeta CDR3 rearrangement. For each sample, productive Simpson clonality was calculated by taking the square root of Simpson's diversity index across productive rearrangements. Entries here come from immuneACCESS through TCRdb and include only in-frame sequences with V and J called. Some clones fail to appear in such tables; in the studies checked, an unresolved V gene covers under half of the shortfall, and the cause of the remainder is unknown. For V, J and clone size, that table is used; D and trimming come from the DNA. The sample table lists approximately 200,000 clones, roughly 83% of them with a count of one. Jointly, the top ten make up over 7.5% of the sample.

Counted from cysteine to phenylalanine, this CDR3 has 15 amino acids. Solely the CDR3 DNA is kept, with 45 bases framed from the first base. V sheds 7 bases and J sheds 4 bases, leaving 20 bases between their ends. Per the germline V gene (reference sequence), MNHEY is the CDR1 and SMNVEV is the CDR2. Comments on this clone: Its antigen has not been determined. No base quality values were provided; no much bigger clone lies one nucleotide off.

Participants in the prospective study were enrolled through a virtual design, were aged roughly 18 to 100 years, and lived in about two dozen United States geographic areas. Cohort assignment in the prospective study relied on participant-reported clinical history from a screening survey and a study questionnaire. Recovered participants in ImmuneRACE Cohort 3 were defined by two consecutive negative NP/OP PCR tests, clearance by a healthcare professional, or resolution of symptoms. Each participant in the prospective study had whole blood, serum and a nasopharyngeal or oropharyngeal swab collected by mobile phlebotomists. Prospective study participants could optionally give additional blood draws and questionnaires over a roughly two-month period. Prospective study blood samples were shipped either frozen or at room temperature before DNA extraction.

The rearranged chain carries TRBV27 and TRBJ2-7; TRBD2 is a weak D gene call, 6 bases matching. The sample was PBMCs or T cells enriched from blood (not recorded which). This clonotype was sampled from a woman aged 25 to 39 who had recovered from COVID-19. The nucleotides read TGTGCCAGCAATTTCCCCGACAGAGGACTATACGAGCAGTACTTC. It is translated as CASNFPDRGLYEQYF.